The 3 T cell receptor beta chains below all came from one sample that was sequenced in a study of cytomegalovirus exposure and HLA in healthy donors. PCR amplification relied on 60 Vbeta primers (plus 13 Jbeta primers). Sequencing was performed with immunoSEQ multiplex PCR; in TCRdb, only in-frame clones are kept and a portion is missing. The data contain 120,000 or so clones, 10% of them singletons. The sample consisted of PBMCs. These receptors came from a woman younger than 30 in good health and CMV-seropositive.

A few counts support this clone. This chain connects TRBV27 to TRBJ2-3; 8 positions match TRBD2. The CDR3 spans 14 residues. Looked up from germline, CDR1 is MNHEY and CDR2 is SMNVEV (reference sequence). The trim removed 7 bases at V and 6 bases at J, leaving 9 bases unmatched. The CDR3 sequence is CASKSGGSMDTQYF. The DNA of the CDR3 is TGTGCCAGCAAATCGGGAGGGAGTATGGATACGCAGTATTTT.

The rearrangement links TRBV6-5 to TRBJ2-5; 10 bases map to TRBD1. The assigned J gene may be wrong: the sequence end matches TRBJ2-7 better. This CDR3 is 14 amino acids long. Germline V gene lookup returns CDR1 MNHEY and CDR2 SVGAGI. The CDR3 DNA sequence: TGTGCCAGCAGTCAAAGGACAGGGGGCTACGAGCAGTACTTC. Protein product: CASSQRTGGYEQYF.

This clone was detected only a few times. The V and J genes are TRBV2 and TRBJ2-3; 8 bases agree with TRBD2. V lost 7 bases and J lost 1; bases outside the gene matches: 4. The CDR3 has 14 residues. The V gene's germline CDR1 is SNHLY and CDR2 FYNNEI. Here the CDR3 DNA reads TGTGCCAGCAAGCTAGCGGGTCGCACAGATACGCAGTATTTT. As protein: CASKLAGRTDTQYF.